These T cell receptor beta chains were read from a single sample in a study of blood T cell repertoires in COVID-19. Measured with immunoSEQ multiplex PCR; TCRdb has only the in-frame clones, and not every one. The sample lists about 55,000 clones, roughly four fifths occurring once. Sequencing used peripheral blood. Receptor source: a human donor in a cohort sampled during active or convalescent COVID-19. CDR3s include the opening cysteine and the closing phenylalanine or tryptophan. A D gene is named only where the DNA matches it firmly. Expanded clones get a size class; other rows say once, few or many, or leave the size out.

j_call v_call clone_size d_call cdr3_aa cdr3_nt
TRBJ1-2 TRBV3-1/TRBV3-2 NA NA CASSLSGGYTF TGTGCCAGCAGCCTGTCGGGTGGCTACACCTTC
TRBJ2-7 TRBV3-1/TRBV3-2 NA TRBD2 CASSQRLAEEQYF TGTGCCAGCAGCCAACGACTAGCGGAAGAGCAGTACTTC
TRBJ1-3 TRBV7-2 NA NA CASNPLASPGNTIYF TGTGCCAGCAATCCGTTGGCTTCCCCTGGAAACACCATATATTTT
TRBJ2-3 TRBV21-1 NA NA CASSALSEVWSDTQYF TGTGCCAGCAGCGCCCTCTCGGAGGTATGGTCGGATACGCAGTATTTT
TRBJ1-5 TRBV19 NA NA CASTPAKGVGNQPQHF TGTGCCAGTACCCCCGCGAAGGGGGTGGGTAATCAGCCCCAGCATTTT
TRBJ1-5 TRBV19 NA TRBD1 CASQFGRGLGNQPQHF TGTGCCAGTCAGTTTGGCAGGGGGCTGGGGAATCAGCCCCAGCATTTT
TRBJ2-5 TRBV27 NA TRBD1 CASSTGTGGPQETQYF TGTGCCAGCAGTACCGGGACAGGGGGCCCTCAAGAGACCCAGTACTTC
TRBJ1-6 TRBV7-9 medium-sized NA CASSLVQGTSPLHF TGTGCCAGCAGCTTAGTCCAGGGGACTTCACCCCTCCACTTT
TRBJ1-2 TRBV7-9 NA TRBD1 CASSSGGRGYTF TGTGCCAGCAGCTCAGGGGGCAGGGGCTACACCTTC
TRBJ1-1 TRBV18 NA TRBD1 CASSPRTGAIEAFF TGTGCCAGCTCACCTCGGACAGGGGCCATTGAAGCTTTCTTT
TRBJ1-2 TRBV30 NA TRBD1 CAWEGAKGLGYTF TGTGCCTGGGAGGGGGCCAAGGGGCTAGGCTACACCTTC
TRBJ1-3 TRBV10-3 NA NA CAISEKEGVGNTIYF TGTGCCATCAGTGAGAAAGAGGGCGTTGGAAACACCATATATTTT